These T cell receptor beta chains were read from a single sample in a study of T cell responses to AZD1222 COVID-19 vaccine. Measured with immunoSEQ multiplex PCR; TCRdb has only the in-frame clones, and not every one. This sample has about 100,000 clones, with 92% found just once. Specimen: peripheral blood, collected 28 days after the second AZD1222 dose. These receptors originate from an adult who received the AZD1222 COVID-19 vaccine. Each CDR3 is given with its conserved first and last residue. A D gene is named only where the DNA matches it firmly. The size entry is marked missing in some rows and otherwise reads once, few, many or a size class.

clone_size,v_call,d_call,j_call,cdr3_aa,cdr3_nt
-,TRBV12-3/TRBV12-4,TRBD2,TRBJ2-7,CATGLAGVAYF,TGTGCTACGGGACTAGCGGGAGTAGCGTACTTC
-,TRBV11-2,TRBD2,TRBJ2-5,CASSSVRFRASGKTQYF,TGTGCCAGCAGCTCAGTACGCTTCCGGGCTAGCGGGAAGACCCAGTACTTC
-,TRBV14,TRBD1,TRBJ1-4,CASSPTGLRKLFF,TGTGCCAGCAGCCCGACAGGGTTGCGGAAACTGTTTTTT
-,TRBV14,-,TRBJ1-2,CASSQDPRPDYGYTF,TGTGCCAGCAGCCAAGATCCCCGCCCTGACTATGGCTACACCTTC
-,TRBV4-1,-,TRBJ2-1,CASSGRGPAPYNEQFF,TGCGCCAGCAGTGGGCGGGGGCCGGCCCCCTACAATGAGCAGTTCTTC
-,TRBV29-1,TRBD1,TRBJ1-4,CSVEIGGLEKLFF,TGCAGCGTTGAGATAGGGGGCCTTGAAAAACTGTTTTTT
-,TRBV7-2,-,TRBJ2-7,CASSNTRVYEQYF,TGTGCCAGCAGCAACACCAGGGTCTACGAGCAGTACTTC
-,TRBV6-5,-,TRBJ2-5,CASSFDRDQETQYF,TGTGCCAGCAGTTTCGACAGAGACCAAGAGACCCAGTACTTC
-,TRBV6-2/TRBV6-3,TRBD2,TRBJ2-7,CASSYLAGNYYEQYF,TGTGCCAGCAGTTACTTAGCGGGAAACTACTACGAGCAGTACTTC
-,TRBV18,TRBD1,TRBJ2-1,CASSSRQGHEQFF,TGTGCCAGCTCATCCCGACAGGGCCATGAGCAGTTCTTC
-,TRBV5-5,-,TRBJ1-4,CASSFNEIRATNEKLFF,TGTGCCAGCAGCTTTAATGAGATCAGGGCCACTAATGAAAAACTGTTTTTT
few,TRBV4-1,-,TRBJ2-5,CASSVPGLGETQYF,TGCGCCAGCAGCGTACCAGGGCTGGGGGAGACCCAGTACTTC
once,TRBV29-1,-,TRBJ1-2,CSVDVAGQNGYTF,TGCAGCGTTGATGTCGCAGGCCAAAATGGCTACACCTTC
-,TRBV9,TRBD1,TRBJ1-2,CASSARDRGAYGYTF,TGTGCCAGCAGCGCCCGGGACAGGGGGGCTTATGGCTACACCTTC
-,TRBV19,TRBD2,TRBJ2-1,CASRRTSGGGEQFF,TGTGCCAGCCGGAGGACTAGCGGGGGGGGTGAGCAGTTCTTC
-,TRBV10-3,TRBD2,TRBJ2-1,CAISESRGTSGGYNEQFF,TGTGCCATCAGTGAGAGTCGTGGGACTAGCGGGGGATACAATGAGCAGTTCTTC
-,TRBV5-1,TRBD1,TRBJ1-4,CASSSWTGTNEKLFF,TGCGCCAGCAGCTCGTGGACAGGGACTAATGAAAAACTGTTTTTT
-,TRBV5-4,-,TRBJ2-5,CASSLNLIEETQYF,TGTGCCAGCAGCTTGAACCTTATTGAGGAGACCCAGTACTTC
-,TRBV7-9,TRBD1,TRBJ1-2,CASSPSGQGGYGYTF,TGTGCCAGCAGCCCGTCGGGACAGGGGGGCTATGGCTACACCTTC
-,TRBV6-2/TRBV6-3,-,TRBJ2-7,CASSSIESWFEQYF,TGTGCCAGCAGTTCGATAGAATCATGGTTCGAGCAGTACTTC
-,TRBV7-3,TRBD1,TRBJ1-1,CASSETGRSTEAFF,TGTGCCAGCAGTGAGACAGGGCGTTCCACTGAAGCTTTCTTT
-,TRBV18,-,TRBJ1-1,CASSPPSVDTEAFF,TGTGCCAGCTCACCACCCTCCGTGGACACTGAAGCTTTCTTT
-,TRBV4-1,TRBD1,TRBJ1-1,CASSQDRSRTGRNTEAFF,TGCGCCAGCAGCCAAGATAGATCTAGGACAGGGAGGAACACTGAAGCTTTCTTT
-,TRBV4-3,TRBD2,TRBJ2-5,CASSQSGTSGGGETQYF,TGCGCCAGCAGCCAATCCGGGACTAGCGGAGGTGGGGAGACCCAGTACTTC